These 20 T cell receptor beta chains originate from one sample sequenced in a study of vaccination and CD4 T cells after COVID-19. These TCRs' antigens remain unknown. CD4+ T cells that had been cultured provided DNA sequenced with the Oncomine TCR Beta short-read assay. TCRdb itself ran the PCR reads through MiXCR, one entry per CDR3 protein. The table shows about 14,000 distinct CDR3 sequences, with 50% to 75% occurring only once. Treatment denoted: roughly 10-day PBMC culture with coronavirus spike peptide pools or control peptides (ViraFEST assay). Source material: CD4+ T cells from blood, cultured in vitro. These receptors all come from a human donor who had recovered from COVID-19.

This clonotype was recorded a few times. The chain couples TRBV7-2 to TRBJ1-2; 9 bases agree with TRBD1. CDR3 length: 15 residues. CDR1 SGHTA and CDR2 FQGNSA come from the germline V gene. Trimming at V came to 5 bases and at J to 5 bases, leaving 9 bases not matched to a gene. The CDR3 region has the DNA TGTGCCAGCAGCGAATCTATGACAGGGGGTTATGGCTACACCTTC. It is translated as CASSESMTGGYGYTF.

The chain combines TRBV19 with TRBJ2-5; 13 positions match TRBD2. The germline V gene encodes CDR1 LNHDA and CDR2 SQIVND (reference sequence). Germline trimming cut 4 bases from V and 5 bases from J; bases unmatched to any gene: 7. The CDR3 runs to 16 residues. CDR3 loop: CASSRTSGRAQETQYF. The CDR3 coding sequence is TGTGCCAGTAGTAGAACTAGCGGGAGGGCCCAGGAGACCCAGTACTTC. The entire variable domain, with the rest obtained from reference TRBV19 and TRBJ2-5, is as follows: DGGITQSPKYLFRKEGQNVTLSCEQNLNHDAMYWYRQDPGQGLRLIYYSQIVNDFQKGDIAEGYSVSREKKESFPLTVTSAQKNPTAFYLCASSRTSGRAQETQYFGPGTRLLVL.

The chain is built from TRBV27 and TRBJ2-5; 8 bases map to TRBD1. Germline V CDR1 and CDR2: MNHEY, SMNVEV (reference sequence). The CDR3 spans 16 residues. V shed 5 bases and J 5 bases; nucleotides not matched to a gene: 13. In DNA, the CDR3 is TGTGCCAGCAGTCCGTACGCGGACAGGGTTGACGAGACCCAGTACTTC. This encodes CASSPYADRVDETQYF.

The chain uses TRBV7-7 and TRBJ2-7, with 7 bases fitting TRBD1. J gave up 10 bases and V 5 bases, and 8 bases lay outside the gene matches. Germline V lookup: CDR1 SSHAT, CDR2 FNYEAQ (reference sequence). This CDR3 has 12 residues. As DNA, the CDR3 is TGTGCCAGCAGCCAAGACAGGGACGCCCAGTACTTC. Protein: CASSQDRDAQYF.

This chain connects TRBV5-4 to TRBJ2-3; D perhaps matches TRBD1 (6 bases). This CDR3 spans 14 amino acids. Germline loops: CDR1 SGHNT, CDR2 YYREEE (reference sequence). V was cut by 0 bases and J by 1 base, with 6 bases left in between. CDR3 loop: CASSLDRGTDTQYF. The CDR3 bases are TGTGCCAGCAGCTTGGACAGGGGCACAGATACGCAGTATTTT.

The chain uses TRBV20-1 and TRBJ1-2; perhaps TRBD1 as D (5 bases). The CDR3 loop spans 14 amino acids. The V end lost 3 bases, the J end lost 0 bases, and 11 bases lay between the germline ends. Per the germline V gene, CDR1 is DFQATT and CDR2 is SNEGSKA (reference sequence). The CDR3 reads CSASRDGPNYGYTF. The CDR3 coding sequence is TGCAGTGCTAGCCGGGACGGACCTAACTATGGCTACACCTTC.

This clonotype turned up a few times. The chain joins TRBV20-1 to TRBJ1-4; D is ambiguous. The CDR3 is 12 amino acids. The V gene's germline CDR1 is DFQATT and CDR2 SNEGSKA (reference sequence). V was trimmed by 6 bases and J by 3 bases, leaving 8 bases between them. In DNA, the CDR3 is TGCAGTGCACCGGACCCTAATGAAAAACTGTTTTTT. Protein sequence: CSAPDPNEKLFF.

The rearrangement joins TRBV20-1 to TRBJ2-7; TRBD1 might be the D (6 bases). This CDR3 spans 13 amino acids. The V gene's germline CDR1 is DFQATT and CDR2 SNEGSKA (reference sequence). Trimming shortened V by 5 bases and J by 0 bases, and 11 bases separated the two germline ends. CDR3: CSAPDRSSYEQYF. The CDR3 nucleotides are TGCAGTGCTCCTGACAGGTCCTCCTACGAGCAGTACTTC.

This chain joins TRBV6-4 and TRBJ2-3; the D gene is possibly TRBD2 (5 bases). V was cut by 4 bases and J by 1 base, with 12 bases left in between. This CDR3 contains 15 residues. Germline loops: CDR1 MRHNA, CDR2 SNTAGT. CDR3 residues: CASSAFAEGTDTQYF. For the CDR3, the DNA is TGTGCCAGCAGTGCGTTTGCGGAGGGCACAGATACGCAGTATTTT.

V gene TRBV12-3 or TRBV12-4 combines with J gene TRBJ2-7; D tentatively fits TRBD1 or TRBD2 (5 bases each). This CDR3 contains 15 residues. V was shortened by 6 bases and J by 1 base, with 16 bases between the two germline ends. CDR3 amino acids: CASSTNDRGSYEQYF. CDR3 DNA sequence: TGTGCCAGCAGCACAAATGACAGAGGGTCCTACGAGCAGTACTTC.

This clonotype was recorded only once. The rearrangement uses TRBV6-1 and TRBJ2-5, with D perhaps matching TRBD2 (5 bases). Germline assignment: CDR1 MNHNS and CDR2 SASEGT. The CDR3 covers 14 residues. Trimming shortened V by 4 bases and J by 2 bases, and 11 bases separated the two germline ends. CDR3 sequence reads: CASSVRRVQETQYF. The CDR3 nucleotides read TGTGCCAGCAGTGTTAGGCGGGTACAAGAGACCCAGTACTTC.

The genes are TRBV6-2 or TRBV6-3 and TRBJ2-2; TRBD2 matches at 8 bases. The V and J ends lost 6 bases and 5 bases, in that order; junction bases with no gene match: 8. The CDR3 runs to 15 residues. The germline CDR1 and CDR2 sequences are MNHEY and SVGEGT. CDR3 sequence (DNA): TGTGCCAGCAGGCGTAGCGGGAAGGGAACCGGGGAGCTGTTTTTT. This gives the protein CASRRSGKGTGELFF.

The CDR3: CAISDNYGYTF. As DNA, the CDR3 is TGTGCCATCAGTGACAACTATGGCTACACCTTC. The chain is built from TRBV10-3 and TRBJ1-2; D call uncertain. Trimming removed 3 bases from V and 2 bases from J, with 1 base in between. There are 11 residues in the CDR3. Germline-derived CDR1 and CDR2 are ENHRY and SYGVKD.

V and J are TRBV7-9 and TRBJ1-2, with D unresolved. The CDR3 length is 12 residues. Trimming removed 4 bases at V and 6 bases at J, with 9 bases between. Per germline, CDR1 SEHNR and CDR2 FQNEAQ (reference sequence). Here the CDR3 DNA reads TGTGCCAGCAGCTCGAGTGGTAATGGCTACACCTTC. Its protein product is CASSSSGNGYTF.

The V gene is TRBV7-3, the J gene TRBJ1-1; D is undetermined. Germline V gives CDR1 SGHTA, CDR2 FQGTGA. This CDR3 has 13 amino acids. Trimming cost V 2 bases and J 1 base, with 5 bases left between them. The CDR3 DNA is TGTGCCAGCAGCTTATCAGGGAACACTGAAGCTTTCTTT. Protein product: CASSLSGNTEAFF.

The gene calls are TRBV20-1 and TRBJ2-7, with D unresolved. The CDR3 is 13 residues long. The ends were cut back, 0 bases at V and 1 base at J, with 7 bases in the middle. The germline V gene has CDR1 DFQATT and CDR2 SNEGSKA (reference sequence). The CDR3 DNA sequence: TGCAGTGCTAGAGATCCCTTTTCCTACGAGCAGTACTTC. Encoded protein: CSARDPFSYEQYF.

In nucleotides, the CDR3 is TGTGCCAGCAGCGTCGACAGAAATGGCTACACCTTC. Encoded protein: CASSVDRNGYTF. The chain employs TRBV6-1 and TRBJ1-2; D might be TRBD1 (5 bases). The CDR3 is made up of 12 amino acids. CDR1 and CDR2 from the germline V gene are MNHNS and SASEGT. The germline V and J ends were trimmed by 6 bases and 6 bases, with 11 bases remaining between them.

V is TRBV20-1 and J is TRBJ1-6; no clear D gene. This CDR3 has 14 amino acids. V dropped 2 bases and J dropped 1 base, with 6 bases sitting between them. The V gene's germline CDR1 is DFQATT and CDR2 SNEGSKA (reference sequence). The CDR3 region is CSARSGSYNSPLHF. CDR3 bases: TGCAGTGCTAGATCGGGTTCCTATAATTCACCCCTCCACTTT.

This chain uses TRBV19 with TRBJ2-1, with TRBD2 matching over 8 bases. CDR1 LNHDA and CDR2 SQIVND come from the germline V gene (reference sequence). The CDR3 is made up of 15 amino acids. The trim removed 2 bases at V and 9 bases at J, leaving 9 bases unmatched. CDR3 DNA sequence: TGTGCCAGTAGTATATCTCCGGGACTAGGTAGTGAGCAGTTCTTC. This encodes CASSISPGLGSEQFF.

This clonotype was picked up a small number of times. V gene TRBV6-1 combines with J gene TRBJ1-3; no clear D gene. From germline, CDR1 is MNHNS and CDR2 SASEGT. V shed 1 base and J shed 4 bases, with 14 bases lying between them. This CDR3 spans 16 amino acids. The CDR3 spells CASSEGRNALGNTIYF. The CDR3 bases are TGTGCCAGCAGTGAAGGGCGGAATGCTCTGGGAAACACCATATATTTT.